The 10 T cell receptor beta chains presented below share a single source sample, sequenced in a study of blood T cell repertoires in COVID-19. Assay: immunoSEQ multiplex PCR; the TCRdb copy retains only in-frame clones and omits some. In the table there are a few hundred thousand clones, 88% of which are singletons. Sequencing was performed on PBMCs or T cells enriched from blood (not recorded which). These receptors came from a woman younger than 35 who had recovered from COVID-19.

The chain links TRBV6-2 or TRBV6-3 to TRBJ2-3, with D perhaps TRBD2 (7 bases). Trimming left V 2 bases short and J 0 bases short, with 15 bases between. The CDR3 sequence is 17 residues long. Germline CDR1 MNHEY, CDR2 SVGEGT. Written as DNA, the CDR3 is TGTGCCAGCAGTTACCCCCCGGGGGGCTGGAGCACAGATACGCAGTATTTT. It encodes CASSYPPGGWSTDTQYF.

The chain has TRBV7-8 and TRBJ1-2, with a possible D match to TRBD1 (6 bases). CDR3 length: 12 amino acids. Germline assignment: CDR1 SGHVS and CDR2 FQNEAQ. Trimming cost V 3 bases and J 8 bases, with 10 bases left between them. As DNA, the CDR3 is TGTGCCAGCAGCTTTCGAGGGGGAGGCTACACCTTC. As protein: CASSFRGGGYTF.

The chain joins TRBV4-1 to TRBJ1-1; D might be TRBD1 (5 bases). The V gene lost 0 bases and the J gene lost 2 bases, with 10 bases spanning the gap. The CDR3 sequence is 15 residues long. Germline CDR1 reads MGHRA; CDR2 reads YSYEKL. CDR3 protein: CASSQEQGANTEAFF. The CDR3, as DNA: TGCGCCAGCAGCCAAGAGCAAGGGGCAAACACTGAAGCTTTCTTT.

This clone was observed once. This rearrangement joins TRBV9 to TRBJ1-4; 9 bases fit TRBD1. This CDR3 is built from 15 residues. The germline V gene encodes CDR1 SGDLS and CDR2 YYNGEE. The ends lost 3 bases at V and 8 bases at J; junction bases unmatched: 8. CDR3 sequence (DNA): TGTGCCAGCAGCGAAACAGGGGGCGGGTGGGAAAAACTGTTTTTT. Its translation: CASSETGGGWEKLFF.

The chain carries TRBV5-1 and TRBJ1-1, with D unresolved. CDR1 SGHRS and CDR2 YFSETQ come from the germline V gene. The CDR3 contains 14 residues. Trimming removed 6 bases at V and 1 base at J, with 13 bases between. This CDR3 is CASTPGNRNTEAFF. DNA of the CDR3: TGCGCCAGCACCCCGGGAAACAGGAACACTGAAGCTTTCTTT.

The rearrangement joins TRBV30 to TRBJ1-1; unclear D gene. The V gene lost 2 bases and the J gene lost 11 bases, with 12 bases spanning the gap. This CDR3 has 11 residues. The germline CDR1 and CDR2 sequences are GTSNPN and SVGIG (reference sequence). The DNA of the CDR3 is TGTGCCTGGAGTCCCCCTCGAGGGGCTTTCTTT. Translated, it gives CAWSPPRGAFF. The full variable domain, with the rest looked up from reference TRBV30 and TRBJ1-1, is SQTIHQWPATLVQPVGSPLSLECTVEGTSNPNLYWYRQAAGRGLQLLFYSVGIGQISSEVPQNLSASRPQDRQFILSSKKLLLSDSGFYLCAWSPPRGAFFGQGTRLTVV.

The chain joins TRBV28 to TRBJ2-1; 8 positions match TRBD1. This CDR3 has 14 residues. Germline values: CDR1 MDHEN, CDR2 SYDVKM. The J segment lost 7 bases and the V segment lost 5 bases, leaving 7 bases of the junction unmatched. The CDR3 DNA is TGTGCCAGCAGTCGACGGACAGGGAAGAATGAGCAGTTCTTC. Its protein is CASSRRTGKNEQFF.

CDR3 region: CASSLAGSVAYEQYF. Written as DNA, the CDR3 is TGTGCCAGCAGCTTAGCAGGGTCTGTCGCCTACGAGCAGTACTTC. The chain is built from TRBV5-8 and TRBJ2-7, with a possible D match to TRBD1 (5 bases). The CDR3 is 15 residues long. V was trimmed by 2 bases and J by 2 bases, leaving 14 bases between them. Germline CDR1 is SGHTS and CDR2 is YDEGEE.

The V gene is TRBV6-1, the J gene TRBJ1-5; 9 bases are a match to TRBD1. Germline V lookup: CDR1 MNHNS, CDR2 SASEGT. The V gene end was trimmed by 3 bases and the J gene end by 7 bases; junction bases not matched to a gene: 4. CDR3 length: 14 residues. The CDR3: CASSDTGGRQPQHF. In DNA, the CDR3 is TGTGCCAGCAGTGATACAGGGGGCAGGCAGCCCCAGCATTTT.

The chain recombines TRBV27 with TRBJ2-3; D remains unclear. CDR3 length: 15 amino acids. Germline V gene sequence: CDR1 MNHEY, CDR2 SMNVEV (reference sequence). Trimming cost V 0 bases and J 5 bases, with 12 bases left between them. The CDR3 DNA reads as TGTGCCAGCAGTTTATCGATCCCGCGAGGAGATACGCAGTATTTT. Its protein is CASSLSIPRGDTQYF.